Reported below is one T cell receptor (beta chain). Other DNA variants within this sample encode the same CDR3. The data are from a study of human CD4 T cells and Enterobacteriaceae. TCRdb's copy holds only in-frame clones and misses some; the assay was immunoSEQ multiplex PCR. This sample has some 30,000 clones, with just under 85% found just once. The memory gate held CD4+ cells that were not CD45RA+CCR7+CD95- naive cells, over 95% pure. CD4 and CD14 magnetic microbeads positively selected total CD4+ T cells and monocytes. V dropped 1 base and J dropped 1 base, with 5 bases sitting between them. Per germline, CDR1 SGDLS and CDR2 YYNGEE. The CDR3 spans 13 residues.

The sequence came from a human donor in good health. The chain couples TRBV9 to TRBJ1-1, with D possibly being TRBD1 (5 bases). Sequencing was carried out using memory CD4+ T cells from blood. The DNA of the CDR3 is TGTGCCAGCAGCGTAACAGGGAACACTGAAGCTTTCTTT. It yields the protein CASSVTGNTEAFF.